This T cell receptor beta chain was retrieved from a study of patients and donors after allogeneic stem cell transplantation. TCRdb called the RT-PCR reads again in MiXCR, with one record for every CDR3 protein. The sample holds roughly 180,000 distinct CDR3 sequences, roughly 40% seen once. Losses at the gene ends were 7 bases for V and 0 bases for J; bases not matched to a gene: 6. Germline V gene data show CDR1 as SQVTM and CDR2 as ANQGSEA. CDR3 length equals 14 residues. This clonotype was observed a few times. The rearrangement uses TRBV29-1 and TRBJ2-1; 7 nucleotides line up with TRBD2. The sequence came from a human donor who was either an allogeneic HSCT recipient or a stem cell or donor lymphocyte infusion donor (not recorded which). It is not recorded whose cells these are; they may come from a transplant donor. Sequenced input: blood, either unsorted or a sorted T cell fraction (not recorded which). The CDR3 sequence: CSAEGGSSYNEQFF. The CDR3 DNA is TGCAGCGCCGAAGGCGGGAGCTCCTACAATGAGCAGTTCTTC.